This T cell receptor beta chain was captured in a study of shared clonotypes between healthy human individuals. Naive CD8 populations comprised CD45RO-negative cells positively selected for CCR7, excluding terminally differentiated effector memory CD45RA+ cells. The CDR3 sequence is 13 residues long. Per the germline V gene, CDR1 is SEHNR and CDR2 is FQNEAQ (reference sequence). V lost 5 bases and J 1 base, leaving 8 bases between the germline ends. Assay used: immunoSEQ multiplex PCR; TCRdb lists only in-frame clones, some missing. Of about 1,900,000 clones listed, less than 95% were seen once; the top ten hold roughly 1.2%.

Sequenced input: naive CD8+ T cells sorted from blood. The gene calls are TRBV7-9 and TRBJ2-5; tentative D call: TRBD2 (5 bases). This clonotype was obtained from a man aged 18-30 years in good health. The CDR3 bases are TGTGCCAGCAGCCAACTAGTCCAAGAGACCCAGTACTTC. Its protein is CASSQLVQETQYF.